What follows are 5 T cell receptor beta chains derived from one specimen sequenced in a study of human T cells and chemical hapten exposure. Time point here: pre-sensitization, week 0. Treatment denoted: therapeutic diphenylcyclopropenone sensitization with weekly scalp DPC. TCRdb re-called the RACE reads through MiXCR, storing one row per CDR3 protein. This sample has approximately 370,000 distinct CDR3 sequences, with 4.5% to 7% found just once. The material sequenced was whole blood, taken in connection with sensitization to the hapten diphenylcyclopropenone (DPC). These TCRs come from a woman under 30 with alopecia areata. Some clones in this sample may be carry-over from other donors' samples.

This clonotype was seen repeatedly, ten times or more. At one end the junction does not follow the germline gene, possibly because of a read error. The DNA for the CDR3 is TGTGCCAGCAGCGAAGACGGGACGGCCTACGAGCAGTACTTC. Its protein is CASSEDGTAYEQYF. V is TRBV2 and J is TRBJ2-7, with D perhaps being TRBD1 or TRBD2 (5 bases each). The CDR3 has 14 residues. The V gene's germline CDR1 is SNHLY and CDR2 FYNNEI.

The chain links TRBV5-1 to TRBJ1-1; no definite D call. There are 14 residues in the CDR3. Trimming left V 3 bases short and J 4 bases short, with 13 bases between. CDR1 SGHRS and CDR2 YFSETQ come from the germline V gene. The CDR3 region has the DNA TGCGCCAGCAGCTACCCCCCTGAGGGCACTGAAGCTTTCTTT. It translates to CASSYPPEGTEAFF.

This clonotype was seen repeatedly, ten times or more. The genes are TRBV4-2 and TRBJ2-7, with D perhaps matching TRBD1 (6 bases). CDR1 LGHNA and CDR2 YNFKEQ come from the germline V gene. The CDR3 has 15 amino acids. Between the trimmed V and J ends, which lost 1 base and 5 bases, there was a span of 15 bases. CDR3 region: CASSQAPGAGNEQYF. The CDR3 region has the DNA TGTGCCAGCAGCCAAGCCCCAGGGGCAGGAAACGAGCAGTACTTC.

This clonotype showed up many times. V gene TRBV5-6 combines with J gene TRBJ1-1; TRBD1 aligns across 8 bases. The CDR3 runs 15 residues. Germline V gives CDR1 SGHDT, CDR2 YYEEEE. V gave up 2 bases and J gave up 2 bases; unmatched junction bases: 5. The CDR3 DNA reads TGTGCCAGCAGCTTTCCGGACAGGGAAAACACTGAAGCTTTCTTT. Amino acids: CASSFPDRENTEAFF.

The genes are TRBV9 and TRBJ2-5; 9 nucleotides line up with TRBD2. CDR3 length: 15 amino acids. V shed 4 bases and J 4 bases; nucleotides not matched to a gene: 8. Germline CDR1 SGDLS, CDR2 YYNGEE. CDR3 DNA sequence: TGTGCCAGCAGCCGCAAGGGGACTAGCTCAGAGACCCAGTACTTC. Its translation: CASSRKGTSSETQYF.